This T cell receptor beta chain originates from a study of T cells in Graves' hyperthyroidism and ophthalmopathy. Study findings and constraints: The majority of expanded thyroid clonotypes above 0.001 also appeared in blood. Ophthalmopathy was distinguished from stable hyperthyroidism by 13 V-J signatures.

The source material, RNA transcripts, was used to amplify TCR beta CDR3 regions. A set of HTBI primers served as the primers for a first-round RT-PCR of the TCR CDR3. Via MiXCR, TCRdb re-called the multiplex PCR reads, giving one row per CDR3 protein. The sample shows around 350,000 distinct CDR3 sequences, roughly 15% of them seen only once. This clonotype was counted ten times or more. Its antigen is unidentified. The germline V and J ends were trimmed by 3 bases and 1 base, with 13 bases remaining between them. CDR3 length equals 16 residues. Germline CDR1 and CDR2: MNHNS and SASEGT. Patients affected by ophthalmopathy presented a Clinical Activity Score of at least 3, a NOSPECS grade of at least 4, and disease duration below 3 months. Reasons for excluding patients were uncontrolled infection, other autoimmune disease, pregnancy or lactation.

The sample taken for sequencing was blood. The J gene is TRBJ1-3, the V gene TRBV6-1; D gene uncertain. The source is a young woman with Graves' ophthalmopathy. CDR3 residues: CASSDWKGGSGNTIYF. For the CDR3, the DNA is TGTGCCAGCAGTGATTGGAAGGGTGGATCTGGAAACACCATATATTTT.